This T cell receptor (beta chain) was identified in a study of T cell responses to AZD1222 COVID-19 vaccine (dated by TCRdb to the early 2020s). For the wider study: AZD1222 recipients with second doses at about 4 weeks or about 12 weeks were pooled, because spike-specific TCR depth and breadth did not differ between schedules. A total of 233 trial participants underwent TCR sequencing, of whom 207 had received two doses of AZD1222 and around 25 had received two doses of the MenACWY control vaccine. Trial participants were enrolled by age into subgroups of 18-55, 56-69 and 70-plus years, and around 150, 28 and 57 TCR-sequenced participants, respectively, were included in these subgroups.

What the study reported, not specific to this receptor: CD4 TCRs associated with the vaccine covered the entire spike protein, and the dominant responses were in regions 160-218 and 743-854. Because no day 14 peak-response samples were available, repertoires were characterized only after the peak T cell response. Conclusions about previously exposed vaccinees are limited, since just a handful of AZD1222 recipients were seropositive for SARS-CoV-2 at baseline. Participants were mostly white British, with more females than males. The authors suggested clonal diversity may have been underestimated. A significant rise in spike-specific TCR breadth and depth was observed after two AZD1222 doses relative to day 0 and relative to MenACWY recipients. The 56-69-year group was small, and its depth increase did not reach significance, likely because of low power. Reportedly, close to half of the unique spike-specific TCRs recognized epitopes lying outside the regions that are mutated in the B.1.351 and B.1.1.7 variants.

With respect to this clone: What antigen it recognizes has not been identified. One base away there is no much larger clone; base qualities are not given.

The label giving this sample's time point can be read as: baseline before first vaccination. Samples from vaccinated people were obtained from the UK trials COV001 and COV002, which included a single-blind randomized controlled phase 2/3 trial of AZD1222 (ChAdOx1 nCoV-19) in healthy adults. Trial participant PBMC samples were collected at day 0 and day 28 after the second dose for TCRbeta chain sequencing. CDR1 and CDR2, looked up from the germline V gene, are KGHSH and LQKENI. V is trimmed back by 5 bases and J by 6 bases, and the junction contains 1 base that no gene match accounts for. From the cysteine up to the phenylalanine, the CDR3 has a length of 12 residues. Only the CDR3 DNA stays, 36 bases, in frame from base 1. The CDR3 regions of human TCRbeta chains were analyzed by immunosequencing. The original methods were these. Repertoire TCRs were checked for matches against a reference library of SARS-CoV-2-specific TCRs that had been generated using the MIRA antigen-specificity platform. Breadth was defined as the fraction of unique TCRs that were SARS-CoV-2-associated, and depth was defined as the fraction of total T cells that were SARS-CoV-2-associated. Each spike-specific TCR was assigned to its reactive spike region and to a CD4 or CD8 class using the MIRA data. Log10-transformed breadth and depth values were compared by one-way ANOVA with Sidak's multiple comparisons tests. In TCRdb, the immuneACCESS table is reduced to in-frame sequences with V and J assigned. These tables do not hold every clone; where another copy was compared, an unresolved V gene accounts for under half, and the others remain unexplained. Clone size and V and J calls were adopted from that table, with D and trimming inferred from the DNA. This sample has approximately 140,000 clones in its table, and 85% to 95% of those were observed once. The ten most abundant clones make up 5% to 6.5% of the sample.

This sequence uses TRBV18 and TRBJ2-1; 7 junctional bases match TRBD2. Specimen: peripheral blood, collected on day 0 of AZD1222 vaccination. The source of this sequence is an adult in good health. The CDR3 protein: CASSREGNEQFF. The nucleotide sequence reads TGTGCCAGCTCAAGGGAGGGCAATGAGCAGTTCTTC.